These 4 T cell receptor beta chains were all obtained from the same sample, sequenced in a study of blood T cells in healthy people across ages. Primed by a sample-barcoded 5' primer and a J-beta primer mix, a second PCR proceeded for 7 to 11 cycles. Each CDR3 protein gets one entry after TCRdb re-called the 5' RACE reads with MiXCR. The table includes fewer than 950,000 distinct CDR3 sequences, about 55% detected once. Input material: blood. Source of these receptors: an elderly man in good health.

The chain is built from TRBV20-1 and TRBJ2-7; D call uncertain. The CDR3 runs 11 residues. In germline, CDR1 is DFQATT, CDR2 SNEGSKA (reference sequence). Deletions cut 5 bases from V and 6 bases from J, with 11 bases between. The DNA for the CDR3 is TGCAGTGCTCCCCATAACGGCGAGCAGTACTTC. The encoded protein is CSAPHNGEQYF.

This clonotype was seen a few times. CDR3 sequence reads: CASSAGVLGDYEQYF. The CDR3 DNA is TGTGCCAGCAGCGCGGGAGTACTAGGGGACTACGAGCAGTACTTC. This chain uses TRBV9 with TRBJ2-7, with D possibly matching TRBD2 (6 bases). CDR3 length: 15 amino acids. Trimming removed 3 bases at V and 3 bases at J, with 16 bases between. Germline V lookup: CDR1 SGDLS, CDR2 YYNGEE.

This clonotype has at least ten counts. This sequence joins TRBV11-2 and TRBJ1-2, with D possibly matching TRBD1 (5 bases). This CDR3 is built from 16 residues. The V end lost 5 bases, the J end lost 3 bases, and 19 bases lay between the germline ends. Germline CDR1 SGHAT, CDR2 FQNNGV. In nucleotides, the CDR3 is TGTGCCAGCAGCCCGATATCAGGCTGGACACACTATGGCTACACCTTC. Protein: CASSPISGWTHYGYTF. The full variable domain, completed using reference TRBV11-2 and TRBJ1-2, is EAGVAQSPRYKIIEKRQSVAFWCNPISGHATLYWYQQILGQGPKLLIQFQNNGVVDDSQLPKDRFSAERLKGVDSTLKIQPAKLEDSAVYLCASSPISGWTHYGYTFGSGTRLTVV.

The chain employs TRBV7-9 and TRBJ1-6; D is uncertain. CDR3 length: 12 residues. Germline V lookup: CDR1 SEHNR, CDR2 FQNEAQ (reference sequence). The V gene lost 1 base and the J gene lost 7 bases, with 2 bases spanning the gap. DNA of the CDR3: TGTGCCAGCAGCTTAGTCAATTCACCCCTCCACTTT. Protein product: CASSLVNSPLHF.